A selection of T cell receptor beta chains follows, all from one sample in a study of graft-versus-host responses after intestinal transplantation. Data came from immunoSEQ multiplex PCR; TCRdb stores just in-frame clones and leaves some out. Of about 97,000 clones listed, over 75% are singletons. The sequencing here drew on PBMCs, taken about 450 days after intestinal transplant. These receptors were taken from a human patient who received an intestinal transplant, so some T cells may come from the graft donor. CDR3s include the opening cysteine and the closing phenylalanine or tryptophan. Fields, in order: V gene, J gene, clone size, CDR3 length, D gene, CDR3 protein, CDR3 DNA. The D gene is left open where the match is weak. The size entry is marked missing in some rows and otherwise reads once, few, many or a size class.

TRBV6-6	TRBJ2-7	.	14	.	CASSYVGGPLEQYF	TGTGCCAGCAGTTACGTCGGGGGCCCCCTCGAGCAGTACTTC
TRBV10-2	TRBJ2-2	few	15	TRBD2	CASTNSGENTGELFF	TGCGCCAGCACTAATAGCGGGGAGAACACCGGGGAGCTGTTTTTT
TRBV7-8	TRBJ1-2	.	14	.	CASSPRAGVYGYTF	TGTGCCAGCAGCCCCCGGGCAGGTGTCTATGGCTACACCTTC
TRBV14	TRBJ1-1	.	13	.	CATTSRVNTEAFF	TGTGCCACTACAAGCAGGGTGAACACTGAAGCTTTCTTT
TRBV7-8	TRBJ2-1	once	13	.	CASSLGPRGEQFF	TGTGCCAGCAGCTTAGGTCCTCGGGGAGAGCAGTTCTTC
TRBV7-9	TRBJ1-5	.	13	.	CASSDRKPWPQHF	TGTGCCAGCAGCGACAGAAAGCCTTGGCCCCAGCATTTT
TRBV11-1	TRBJ1-2	.	13	.	CASSLGKGRIYTF	TGTGCCAGCAGCTTAGGGAAAGGGCGGATCTACACCTTC
TRBV5-1	TRBJ2-1	.	13	.	CASTPSSYNEQFF	TGCGCCAGCACCCCGAGCTCCTACAATGAGCAGTTCTTC
TRBV11-2	TRBJ2-3	.	17	.	CASSLAGGGRHTDTQYF	TGTGCCAGCAGCTTAGCCGGGGGAGGCAGGCACACAGATACGCAGTATTTT
TRBV6-5	TRBJ1-1	.	15	.	CASSSPTSGGTEAFF	TGTGCCAGCAGTTCCCCCACCTCGGGGGGCACTGAAGCTTTCTTT
TRBV19	TRBJ2-2	.	14	.	CASSIAGNTGELFF	TGTGCCAGCAGTATAGCAGGGAACACCGGGGAGCTGTTTTTT
TRBV27	TRBJ1-2	.	13	.	CASRLLTSTGYTF	TGTGCCAGCCGCCTTCTAACCTCCACTGGCTACACCTTC
TRBV7-6	TRBJ2-3	.	15	.	CASSLGTLRTDTQYF	TGTGCCAGCAGCCTGGGGACCCTTCGCACAGATACGCAGTATTTT
TRBV12-5	TRBJ1-1	.	12	TRBD1	CASGPGQGWAFF	TGTGCTAGTGGTCCGGGACAGGGTTGGGCTTTCTTT
TRBV14	TRBJ1-5	.	14	.	CASSLGGNNQPQHF	TGTGCCAGCAGCCTCGGGGGGAACAATCAGCCCCAGCATTTT
TRBV5-1	TRBJ2-6	.	15	TRBD1	CASSRTGAGANVLTF	TGCGCCAGCAGCCGTACAGGGGCTGGGGCCAACGTCCTGACTTTC
TRBV6-5	TRBJ2-7	.	15	TRBD1	CASSYSGTGGYEQYF	TGTGCCAGCAGTTACTCCGGGACAGGGGGTTACGAGCAGTACTTC
TRBV13	TRBJ2-1	.	15	.	CASSSDSHSYNEQFF	TGTGCCAGCAGCTCGGACAGCCACTCCTACAATGAGCAGTTCTTC
TRBV6-1	TRBJ1-6	.	12	.	CASSPRRSPLHF	TGTGCCAGCAGCCCAAGACGTTCACCCCTCCACTTT
TRBV7-3	TRBJ2-3	once	16	TRBD2	CASSDLAGAITDTQYF	TGTGCCAGCAGCGACCTAGCGGGGGCCATCACAGATACGCAGTATTTT
TRBV7-9	TRBJ1-2	.	14	.	CASSLAGFNYGYTF	TGTGCCAGCAGCTTAGCAGGGTTTAACTATGGCTACACCTTC
TRBV4-2	TRBJ2-3	once	17	TRBD2	CASSPPLLAGATDTQYF	TGTGCCAGCAGCCCACCCCTCCTAGCGGGGGCAACAGATACGCAGTATTTT
TRBV11-3	TRBJ2-1	.	16	TRBD1	CASSFTGTGLYNEQFF	TGTGCCAGCAGCTTCACCGGGACAGGGCTCTACAATGAGCAGTTCTTC
TRBV25-1	TRBJ1-2	.	12	.	CASSDYVYGYTF	TGTGCCAGCAGTGATTACGTCTATGGCTACACCTTC
TRBV2	TRBJ1-4	.	15	.	CASSEERGQNEKLFF	TGTGCCAGCAGTGAAGAGCGGGGGCAAAATGAAAAACTGTTTTTT
TRBV19	TRBJ1-5	.	15	TRBD1	CASRGQGALLQPQHF	TGTGCCAGTAGGGGACAGGGGGCGCTTCTTCAGCCCCAGCATTTT
TRBV19	TRBJ1-5	.	14	.	CASSTDGFNQPQHF	TGTGCCAGTAGTACGGACGGCTTCAATCAGCCCCAGCATTTT
TRBV10-3	TRBJ1-1	once	14	.	CAITMGGLNTEAFF	TGTGCCATCACCATGGGCGGATTGAACACTGAAGCTTTCTTT